The entry that follows covers one T cell receptor (beta chain) sequence. The antigen remains unidentified. This record comes from a study of T cell responses to AZD1222 COVID-19 vaccine. Whole-study findings and limits: Repertoires were obtained solely post-peak T cell response. Per reports, nearly half of all spike-specific TCRs target regions that are unmutated in variants. The donors showed a predominance of white British ancestry and of females, with possible underestimation of clonal diversity. Vaccine-related CD4 TCRs covered spike, predominating at 160-218 and 743-854.

Sequencing used immunoSEQ multiplex PCR; TCRdb keeps in-frame clones, though not all of them. Here the sample spans around 160,000 clones, about nine tenths being singletons. The specimen comprised peripheral blood, sampled on day 0 of AZD1222 vaccination. The TCR sequence derives from an adult in good health.

CDR3 region: CASSQGLAINEQFF. The CDR3 DNA follows: TGTGCCAGCAGCCAAGGACTAGCGATCAATGAGCAGTTCTTC. The V gene is TRBV4-2, the J gene TRBJ2-1; 8 bases line up with TRBD2. V shed 1 base and J 6 bases; nucleotides not matched to a gene: 2. The CDR3 is 14 amino acids. The germline CDR1 and CDR2 sequences are LGHNA and YNFKEQ.